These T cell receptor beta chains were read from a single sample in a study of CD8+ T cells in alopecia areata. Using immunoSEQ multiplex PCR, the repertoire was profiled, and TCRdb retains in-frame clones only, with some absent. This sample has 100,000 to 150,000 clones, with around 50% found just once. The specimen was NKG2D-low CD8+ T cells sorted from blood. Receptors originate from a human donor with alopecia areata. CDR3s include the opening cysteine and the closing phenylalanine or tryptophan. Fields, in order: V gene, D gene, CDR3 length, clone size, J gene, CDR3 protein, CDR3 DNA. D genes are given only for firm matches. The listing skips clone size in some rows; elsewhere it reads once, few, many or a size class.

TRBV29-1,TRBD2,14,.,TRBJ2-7,CSVEDSGNNYEQYF,TGCAGCGTTGAAGATAGCGGGAATAACTACGAGCAGTACTTC
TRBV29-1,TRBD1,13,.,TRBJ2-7,CSVAETGNYEQYF,TGCAGCGTTGCGGAGACAGGGAACTACGAGCAGTACTTC
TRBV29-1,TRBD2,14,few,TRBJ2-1,CSASGTSVNNEQFF,TGCAGCGCGTCCGGGACTAGCGTAAACAATGAGCAGTTCTTC
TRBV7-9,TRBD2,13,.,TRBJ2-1,CAIGTTLYNEQFF,TGTGCCATCGGGACTACACTCTACAATGAGCAGTTCTTC
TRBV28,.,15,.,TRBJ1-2,CASSLFSSKTYGYTF,TGTGCCAGCAGTTTATTCTCCAGCAAGACCTATGGCTACACCTTC
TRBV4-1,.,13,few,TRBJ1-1,CASSQGVLTEAFF,TGCGCCAGCAGCCAAGGGGTATTAACTGAAGCTTTCTTT
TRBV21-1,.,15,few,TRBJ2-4,CASRVQGAAKNIQYF,TGTGCCAGCAGGGTACAGGGGGCGGCCAAAAACATTCAGTACTTC
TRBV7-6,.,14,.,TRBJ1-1,CASSLGGSNTEAFF,TGTGCCAGCAGCTTAGGAGGATCGAACACTGAAGCTTTCTTT
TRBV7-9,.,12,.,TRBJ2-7,CASSLRTDEQYF,TGTGCCAGCAGCCTAAGGACAGACGAGCAGTACTTC
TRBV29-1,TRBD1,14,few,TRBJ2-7,CSVVGGQESAEQYF,TGCAGCGTTGTCGGGGGACAGGAGTCGGCCGAGCAGTACTTC
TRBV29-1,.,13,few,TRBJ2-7,CSVSTETSYEQYF,TGCAGCGTTTCGACTGAAACCTCCTACGAGCAGTACTTC
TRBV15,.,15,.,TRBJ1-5,CATSRQGRPNQPQHF,TGTGCCACCAGCAGACAGGGAAGACCCAATCAGCCCCAGCATTTT
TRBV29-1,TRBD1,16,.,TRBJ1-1,CSVESQGAVDGTEAFF,TGCAGCGTTGAGTCTCAGGGGGCAGTTGACGGGACTGAAGCTTTCTTT
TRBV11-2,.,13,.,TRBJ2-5,CASSLGAQETQYF,TGTGCCAGCAGCTTAGGGGCGCAAGAGACCCAGTACTTC
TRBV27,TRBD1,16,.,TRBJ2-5,CASRGWDRGPWETQYF,TGTGCCAGCAGAGGCTGGGACAGGGGGCCGTGGGAGACCCAGTACTTC
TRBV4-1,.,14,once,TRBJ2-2,CASSQVGTPGELFF,TGCGCCAGCAGCCAAGTTGGGACGCCCGGGGAGCTGTTTTTT
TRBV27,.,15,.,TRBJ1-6,CASSFDNFANSPLHF,TGTGCCAGCAGTTTCGATAACTTCGCTAATTCACCCCTCCACTTT
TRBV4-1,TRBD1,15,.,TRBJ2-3,CASKTGTDYTDTQYF,TGCGCCAGCAAAACCGGGACAGATTACACAGATACGCAGTATTTT
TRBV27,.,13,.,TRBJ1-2,CASSSRELYGYTF,TGTGCCAGCAGTTCCCGGGAACTCTACGGCTACACCTTC
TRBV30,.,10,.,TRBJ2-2,CALNTGELFF,TGTGCCTTGAACACCGGGGAGCTGTTTTTT
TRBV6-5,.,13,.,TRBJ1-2,CASSSDGYYGYTF,TGTGCCAGCAGCTCGGACGGATACTATGGCTACACCTTC
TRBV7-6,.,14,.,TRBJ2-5,CASSLVGGGETQYF,TGTGCCAGCAGCTTAGTCGGGGGCGGTGAGACCCAGTACTTC
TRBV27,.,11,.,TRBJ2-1,CASKEGNEQFF,TGTGCCAGCAAAGAGGGGAATGAGCAGTTCTTC
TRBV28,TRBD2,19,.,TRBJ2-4,CASSLPSGRAATAKNIQYF,TGTGCCAGCAGTTTGCCTAGCGGGAGAGCGGCGACCGCCAAAAACATTCAGTACTTC
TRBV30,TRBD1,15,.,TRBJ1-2,CAWGKPGQWYYGYTF,TGTGCCTGGGGCAAGCCGGGACAGTGGTACTATGGCTACACCTTC
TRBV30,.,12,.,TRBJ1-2,CAWRNREYGYTF,TGTGCCTGGAGAAACAGGGAATATGGCTACACCTTC
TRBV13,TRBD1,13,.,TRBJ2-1,CASSLGRGRGYFF,TGTGCCAGCAGCTTAGGTCGGGGCAGGGGGTACTTCTTC
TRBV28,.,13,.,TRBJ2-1,CASSPQPEDEQFF,TGTGCCAGCAGCCCACAGCCGGAGGATGAGCAGTTCTTC
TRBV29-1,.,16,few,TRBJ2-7,CSVEGRDGVNPYEQYF,TGCAGCGTTGAGGGGAGAGACGGCGTAAACCCCTACGAGCAGTACTTC
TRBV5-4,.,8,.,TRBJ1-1,CAFNQAFF,TGTGCCTTCAACCAAGCTTTCTTT
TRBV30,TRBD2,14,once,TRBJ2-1,CAWSPGGSGNEQFF,TGTGCCTGGAGTCCGGGTGGTAGCGGGAATGAGCAGTTCTTC
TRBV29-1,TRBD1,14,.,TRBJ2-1,CSVETDRVGNEQFF,TGCAGCGTTGAAACCGACAGGGTGGGCAATGAGCAGTTCTTC